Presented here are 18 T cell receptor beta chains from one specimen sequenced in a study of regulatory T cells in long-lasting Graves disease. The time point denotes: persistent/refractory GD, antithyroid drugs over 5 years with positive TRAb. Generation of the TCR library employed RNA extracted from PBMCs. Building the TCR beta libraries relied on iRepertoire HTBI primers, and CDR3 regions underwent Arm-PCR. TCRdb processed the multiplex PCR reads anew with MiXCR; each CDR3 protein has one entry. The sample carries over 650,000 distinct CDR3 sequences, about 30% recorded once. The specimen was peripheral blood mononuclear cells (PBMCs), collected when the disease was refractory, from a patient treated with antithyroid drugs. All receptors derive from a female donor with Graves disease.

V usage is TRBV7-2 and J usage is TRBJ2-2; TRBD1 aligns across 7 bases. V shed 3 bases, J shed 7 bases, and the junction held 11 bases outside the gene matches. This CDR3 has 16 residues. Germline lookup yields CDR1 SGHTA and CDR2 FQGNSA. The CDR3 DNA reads TGTGCCAGCAGCTTCGTCCTCGGACAGGCTGGCGGGGAGCTGTTTTTT. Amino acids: CASSFVLGQAGGELFF.

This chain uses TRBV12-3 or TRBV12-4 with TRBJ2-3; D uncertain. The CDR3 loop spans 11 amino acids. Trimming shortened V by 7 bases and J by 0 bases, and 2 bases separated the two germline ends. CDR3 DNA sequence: TGTGCCAGCACCAGCACAGATACGCAGTATTTT. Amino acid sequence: CASTSTDTQYF.

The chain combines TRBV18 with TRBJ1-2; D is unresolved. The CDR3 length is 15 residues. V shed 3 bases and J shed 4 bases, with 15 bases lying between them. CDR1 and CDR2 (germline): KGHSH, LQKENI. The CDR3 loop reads CASSPSRTHTYGYTF. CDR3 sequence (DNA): TGTGCCAGCTCACCTTCCCGGACCCACACCTATGGCTACACCTTC.

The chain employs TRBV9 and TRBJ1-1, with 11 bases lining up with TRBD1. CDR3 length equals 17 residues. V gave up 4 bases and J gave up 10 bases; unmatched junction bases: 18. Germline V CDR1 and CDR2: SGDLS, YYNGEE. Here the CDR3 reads CASSPREGGQGAPRAFF. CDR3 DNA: TGTGCCAGCAGCCCTAGGGAGGGAGGACAGGGGGCACCTAGAGCTTTCTTT.

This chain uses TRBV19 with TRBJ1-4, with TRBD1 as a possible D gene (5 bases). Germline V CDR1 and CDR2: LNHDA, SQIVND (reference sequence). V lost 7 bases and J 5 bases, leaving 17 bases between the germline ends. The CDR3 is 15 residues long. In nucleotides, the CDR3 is TGTGCCAGTACGTTATCGGGACTAGGGAATGAAAAACTGTTTTTT. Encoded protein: CASTLSGLGNEKLFF.

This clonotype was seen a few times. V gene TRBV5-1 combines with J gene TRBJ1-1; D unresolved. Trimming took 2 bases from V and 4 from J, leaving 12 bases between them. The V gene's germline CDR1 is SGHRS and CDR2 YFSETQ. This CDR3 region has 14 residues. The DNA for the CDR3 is TGCGCCAGCAGCTTCAACCCTGCGGGCACTGAAGCTTTCTTT. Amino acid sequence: CASSFNPAGTEAFF.

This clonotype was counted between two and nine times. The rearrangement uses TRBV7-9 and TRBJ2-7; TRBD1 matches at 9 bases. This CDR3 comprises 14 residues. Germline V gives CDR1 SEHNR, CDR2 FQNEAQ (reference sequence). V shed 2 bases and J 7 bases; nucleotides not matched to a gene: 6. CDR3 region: CASSLRTGVGEQYF. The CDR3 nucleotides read TGTGCCAGCAGCTTACGGACAGGGGTGGGTGAGCAGTACTTC. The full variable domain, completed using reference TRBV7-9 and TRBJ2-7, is DTGVSQNPRHKITKRGQNVTFRCDPISEHNRLYWYRQTLGQGPEFLTYFQNEAQLEKSRLLSDRFSAERPKGSFSTLEIQRTEQGDSAMYLCASSLRTGVGEQYFGPGTRLTVT.

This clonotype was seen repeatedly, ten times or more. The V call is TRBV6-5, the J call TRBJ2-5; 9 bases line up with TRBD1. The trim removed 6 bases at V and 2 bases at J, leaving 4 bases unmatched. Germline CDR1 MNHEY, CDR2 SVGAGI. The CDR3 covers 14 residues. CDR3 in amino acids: CASRYGQGQETQYF. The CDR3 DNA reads TGTGCCAGCAGATACGGACAGGGGCAAGAGACCCAGTACTTC.

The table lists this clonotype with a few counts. In DNA form, the CDR3 reads TGTGCCAGCAAAGGACCGCGTAATACGCAGTATTTT. Protein: CASKGPRNTQYF. The chain has TRBV2 and TRBJ2-3, with D unresolved. Deletions cut 7 bases from V and 7 bases from J, with 12 bases between. This CDR3 has 12 amino acids. Germline-derived CDR1 and CDR2 are SNHLY and FYNNEI.

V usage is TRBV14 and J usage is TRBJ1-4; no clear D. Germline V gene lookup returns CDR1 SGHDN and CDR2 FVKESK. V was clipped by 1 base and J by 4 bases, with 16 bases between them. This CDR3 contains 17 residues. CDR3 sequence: CASSQGYRPQVNEKLFF. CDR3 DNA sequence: TGTGCCAGCAGCCAAGGTTATAGACCGCAGGTTAATGAAAAACTGTTTTTT.

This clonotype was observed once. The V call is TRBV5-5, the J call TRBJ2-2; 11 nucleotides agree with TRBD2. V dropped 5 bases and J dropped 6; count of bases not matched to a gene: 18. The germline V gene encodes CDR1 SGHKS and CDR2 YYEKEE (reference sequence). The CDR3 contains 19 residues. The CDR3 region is CASSYGLAGHSTLPGELFF. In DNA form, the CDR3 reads TGTGCCAGCAGTTATGGACTAGCGGGCCATTCCACCCTACCCGGGGAGCTGTTTTTT.

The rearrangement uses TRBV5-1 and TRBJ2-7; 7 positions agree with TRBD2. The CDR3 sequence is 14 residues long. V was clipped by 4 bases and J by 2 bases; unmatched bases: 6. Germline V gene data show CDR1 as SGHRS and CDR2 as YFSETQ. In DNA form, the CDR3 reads TGCGCCAGCAGCACCTCCGGGACTACCTACGAGCAGTACTTC. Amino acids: CASSTSGTTYEQYF. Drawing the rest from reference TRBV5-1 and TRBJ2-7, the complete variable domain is KAGVTQTPRYLIKTRGQQVTLSCSPISGHRSVSWYQQTPGQGLQFLFEYFSETQRNKGNFPGRFSGRQFSNSRSEMNVSTLELGDSALYLCASSTSGTTYEQYFGPGTRLTVT.

The CDR3 bases are TGCGCCAGCAGCTTATCGCAGGATAGCGAGCAGTACTTC. As protein: CASSLSQDSEQYF. V and J are TRBV5-1 and TRBJ2-7; D unclear. The CDR3 runs 13 residues. V lost 2 bases to trimming and J lost 6 bases, with 12 bases between them. Germline values: CDR1 SGHRS, CDR2 YFSETQ.

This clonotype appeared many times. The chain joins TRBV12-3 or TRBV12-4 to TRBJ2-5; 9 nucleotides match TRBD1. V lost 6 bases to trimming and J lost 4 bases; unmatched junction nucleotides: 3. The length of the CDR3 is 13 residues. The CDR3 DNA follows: TGTGCCAGCAGAAGACAGGGGGTAGAGACCCAGTACTTC. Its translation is CASRRQGVETQYF.

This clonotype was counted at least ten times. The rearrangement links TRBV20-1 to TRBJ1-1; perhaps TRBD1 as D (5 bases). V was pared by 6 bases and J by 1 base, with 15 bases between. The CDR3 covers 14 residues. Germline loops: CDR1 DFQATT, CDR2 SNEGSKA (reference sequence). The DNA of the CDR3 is TGCAGTGCCATCCCCGGGGGGACGAACACTGAAGCTTTCTTT. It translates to CSAIPGGTNTEAFF.

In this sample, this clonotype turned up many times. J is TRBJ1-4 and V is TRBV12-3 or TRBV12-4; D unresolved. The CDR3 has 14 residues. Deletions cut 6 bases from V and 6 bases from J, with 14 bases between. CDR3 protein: CASRRDRADEKLFF. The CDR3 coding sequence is TGTGCCAGCAGGCGGGATCGGGCTGATGAAAAACTGTTTTTT.

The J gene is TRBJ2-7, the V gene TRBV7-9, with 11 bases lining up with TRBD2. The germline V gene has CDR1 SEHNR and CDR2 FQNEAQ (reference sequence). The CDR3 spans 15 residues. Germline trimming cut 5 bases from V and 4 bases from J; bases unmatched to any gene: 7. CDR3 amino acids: CASSDSLAGAYEQYF. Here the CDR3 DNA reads TGTGCCAGCAGCGACTCACTAGCGGGAGCATACGAGCAGTACTTC.

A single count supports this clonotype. CDR3 sequence: CASSPLSPGQGTANYGYTF. CDR3 DNA sequence: TGTGCCAGCTCACCTCTGTCACCGGGACAGGGTACGGCTAACTATGGCTACACCTTC. The chain is built from TRBV6-1 and TRBJ1-2; 9 bases align to TRBD1. Germline lookup yields CDR1 MNHNS and CDR2 SASEGT. With 8 bases clipped from V and 0 bases from J, the junction kept 19 bases outside the gene matches. The CDR3 extends over 19 amino acids.